The 9 T cell receptor beta chains in this list originate from one sample, sequenced in a study of T cells in Graves' hyperthyroidism and ophthalmopathy. It was RNA transcripts that yielded the amplified TCR beta CDR3 regions. The primer set for the first-round RT-PCR of the TCR CDR3 was HTBI. MiXCR, applied by TCRdb to the multiplex PCR reads, yields one record per CDR3 protein. In the table there are roughly 740,000 distinct CDR3 sequences, about a sixth of which are singletons. Sequences were obtained from blood. The receptors were gathered from a man aged 18-30 years with Graves' hyperthyroidism.

This clonotype was detected many times. The rearrangement links TRBV12-3 or TRBV12-4 to TRBJ1-5, with TRBD1 identical over 8 bases. This CDR3 has 16 residues. Germline trimming cut 6 bases from V and 1 base from J; bases unmatched to any gene: 8. CDR3 DNA sequence: TGTGCCAGCAGCACAGCCGACAGGGGAAGCAATCAGCCCCAGCATTTT. It is translated as CASSTADRGSNQPQHF.

This clonotype turned up a few times. The chain is built from TRBV4-1 and TRBJ1-2, with D unresolved. Between the trimmed V and J ends, which lost 1 base and 6 bases, there was a span of 18 bases. The germline gives CDR1 MGHRA, CDR2 YSYEKL. The length of the CDR3 is 16 residues. The CDR3: CASSQAFAGEYDGYTF. The CDR3 region has the DNA TGCGCCAGCAGCCAAGCCTTTGCCGGGGAGTATGATGGCTACACCTTC.

In its sample, this clonotype was seen many times. This sequence joins TRBV6-1 and TRBJ1-3; D uncertain. The V and J ends lost 5 bases and 0 bases respectively, with 5 bases between them. Germline assignment: CDR1 MNHNS and CDR2 SASEGT. The CDR3 consists of 13 residues. As DNA, the CDR3 is TGTGCCAGCAGTTCGGTCTCTGGAAACACCATATATTTT. It is translated as CASSSVSGNTIYF.

The chain employs TRBV4-2 and TRBJ2-5; tentatively, D is TRBD1 (7 bases). With 2 bases removed from V and 1 base from J, the gap between germline ends came to 14 bases. Germline lookup yields CDR1 LGHNA and CDR2 YNFKEQ. This CDR3 is built from 16 residues. The CDR3 loop is CASSQLGGGAQETQYF. As DNA, the CDR3 is TGTGCCAGCAGCCAACTAGGGGGCGGGGCCCAAGAGACCCAGTACTTC.

The chain links TRBV28 to TRBJ1-6; D call uncertain. This CDR3 has 15 residues. The V gene's germline CDR1 is MDHEN and CDR2 SYDVKM. Trimming removed 5 bases from V and 10 bases from J, with 18 bases in between. This CDR3 is CASSLPMGAASPLHF. The CDR3 nucleotides read TGTGCCAGCAGTCTGCCCATGGGCGCGGCATCACCCCTCCACTTT.

This clonotype was seen a handful of times. The chain has TRBV30 and TRBJ1-3; D possibly corresponds to TRBD1 (5 bases). This CDR3 region has 14 residues. The V gene's germline CDR1 is GTSNPN and CDR2 SVGIG (reference sequence). V was trimmed by 5 bases and J by 3 bases, leaving 14 bases between them. The CDR3 bases are TGTGCCTGGGGCCTCAGGGTAATTGGAAACACCATATATTTT. Protein sequence: CAWGLRVIGNTIYF.

The rearrangement uses TRBV19 and TRBJ2-2; 8 bases are a match to TRBD2. With V trimmed by 4 bases and J by 3 bases, 4 bases remained unmatched. This CDR3 has 15 residues. Germline loops: CDR1 LNHDA, CDR2 SQIVND (reference sequence). CDR3 in DNA: TGTGCCAGTAGTACCCAGCGGGGGTACACCGGGGAGCTGTTTTTT. This codes for CASSTQRGYTGELFF. Combining the CDR3 with reference TRBV19 and TRBJ2-2 gives the whole variable domain DGGITQSPKYLFRKEGQNVTLSCEQNLNHDAMYWYRQDPGQGLRLIYYSQIVNDFQKGDIAEGYSVSREKKESFPLTVTSAQKNPTAFYLCASSTQRGYTGELFFGEGSRLTVL.

The rearrangement uses TRBV27 and TRBJ2-7, with TRBD1 identical over 9 bases. This CDR3 is 16 amino acids long. J lost 3 bases, V lost 2 bases, and 8 bases had no gene match. Germline lookup yields CDR1 MNHEY and CDR2 SMNVEV (reference sequence). The CDR3 nucleotides are TGTGCCAGCAGTTTAGTCATCGGGACAGGGCTCTACGAGCAGTACTTC. Translation: CASSLVIGTGLYEQYF.

The chain recombines TRBV2 with TRBJ2-5; TRBD2 matches at 11 bases. CDR1 and CDR2 (germline): SNHLY, FYNNEI. Losses at the gene ends were 6 bases for V and 5 bases for J; bases not matched to a gene: 8. The CDR3 sequence is 15 residues long. CDR3 protein: CASSPILAGVETQYF. CDR3 sequence (DNA): TGTGCCAGCAGCCCAATACTAGCGGGAGTGGAGACCCAGTACTTC.